The 2 T cell receptor beta chains below were found in one sample sequenced in a study of blood T cell repertoires in COVID-19 (dated by TCRdb to the early 2020s). The library came from the immunoSEQ multiplex PCR assay. TCRdb retrieved this table from immuneACCESS and kept in-frame rearrangements only. Not all clones are present; in checked studies, unresolved V genes account for under half, and no reason is known for the remainder. This sample gives 300,000 to 350,000 clones in total; roughly 84% of them show up just once. Roughly 1% of the sample is taken by the ten largest. Sequenced: PBMCs or T cells enriched from blood (not recorded which). These receptors all stem from a woman under 40 who had recovered from COVID-19.

This chain uses TRBV5-5 with TRBJ2-7; D perhaps matches TRBD1 (6 bases). Trimming took off 4 bases at V and 5 bases at J, with 19 bases between the two ends. Germline V gives CDR1 SGHKS, CDR2 YYEKEE (reference sequence). This CDR3 is 15 amino acids long. The DNA for the CDR3 is TGTGCCAGCAGCCGGCGGACGACAGGTGACCACGAGCAGTACTTC. This translates into CASSRRTTGDHEQYF.

The chain has TRBV5-1 and TRBJ2-5; TRBD1 agrees at 12 bases. V shed 4 bases, J shed 5 bases, and the junction held 9 bases outside the gene matches. The CDR3 contains 16 residues. Looked up from germline, CDR1 is SGHRS and CDR2 is YFSETQ. CDR3 DNA sequence: TGCGCCAGCAGCCCGACGGGACAGGGGGCGGCGGAGACCCAGTACTTC. Protein product: CASSPTGQGAAETQYF. Variable domain in full (rest from reference TRBV5-1 and TRBJ2-5): KAGVTQTPRYLIKTRGQQVTLSCSPISGHRSVSWYQQTPGQGLQFLFEYFSETQRNKGNFPGRFSGRQFSNSRSEMNVSTLELGDSALYLCASSPTGQGAAETQYFGPGTRLLVL.